What follows is one T cell receptor beta chain and its context. This entry is derived from a study of glioma-infiltrating T cells. The CDR3 runs to 14 residues. Germline V gene lookup returns CDR1 MNHEY and CDR2 SMNVEV (reference sequence). V dropped 8 bases and J dropped 4 bases, with 14 bases sitting between them. Amplification of TCR alpha and beta CDR3 regions from RNA used iRepertoire nested multiplex PCR. In TCRdb, the multiplex PCR reads were re-called with MiXCR into one record per CDR3 protein. The sample holds about 400,000 distinct CDR3 sequences; roughly two fifths are singletons and the top ten take 12%.

Source material: glioma tissue, nonneoplastic brain tissue, or PBMCs (not recorded which). The V and J genes are TRBV27 and TRBJ2-2; no definite D call. This sequence was found in a human donor with low-grade glioma or glioblastoma, undergoing nonglioma brain surgery, or in good health (not recorded which). CDR3 in DNA: TGTGCCAGCGGTCCCCTTACGGGCACCGGGGAGCTGTTTTTT. This sequence encodes CASGPLTGTGELFF.